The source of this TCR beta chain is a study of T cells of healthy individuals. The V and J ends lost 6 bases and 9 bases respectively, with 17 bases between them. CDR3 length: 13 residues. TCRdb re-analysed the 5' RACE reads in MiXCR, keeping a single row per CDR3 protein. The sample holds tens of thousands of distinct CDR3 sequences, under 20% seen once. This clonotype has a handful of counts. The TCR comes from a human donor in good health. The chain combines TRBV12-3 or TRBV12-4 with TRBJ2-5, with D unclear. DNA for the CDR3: TGTGCCAGCAGCCCCGACGCGGTGGGGTCCCAGTACTTC. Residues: CASSPDAVGSQYF.